The TCR beta chain described here comes from a study of neurological immune-mediated disorders. The method for making cDNA was 5'RACE, and it used 10-nucleotide random UMIs. TCRdb re-derived calls from the 5' RACE reads in MiXCR, one entry per CDR3 protein. The sample contains 50,000 to 70,000 distinct CDR3 sequences, 2% to 2.5% of which appear only once. Germline V gene sequence: CDR1 DFQATT, CDR2 SNEGSKA (reference sequence). This CDR3 is 14 amino acids long. Trimming removed 0 bases at V and 9 bases at J, with 18 bases between. This clonotype was counted many times. The sequencing sample was made of PBMCs. V is TRBV20-1 and J is TRBJ2-7; TRBD2 might be the D (5 bases). This TCR was recovered from a man between 45 and 60 years old with multiple sclerosis. The CDR3 protein is CSARDALRAQGQYF. The CDR3 coding sequence is TGCAGTGCTAGAGATGCGTTGAGGGCGCAAGGGCAGTACTTC.